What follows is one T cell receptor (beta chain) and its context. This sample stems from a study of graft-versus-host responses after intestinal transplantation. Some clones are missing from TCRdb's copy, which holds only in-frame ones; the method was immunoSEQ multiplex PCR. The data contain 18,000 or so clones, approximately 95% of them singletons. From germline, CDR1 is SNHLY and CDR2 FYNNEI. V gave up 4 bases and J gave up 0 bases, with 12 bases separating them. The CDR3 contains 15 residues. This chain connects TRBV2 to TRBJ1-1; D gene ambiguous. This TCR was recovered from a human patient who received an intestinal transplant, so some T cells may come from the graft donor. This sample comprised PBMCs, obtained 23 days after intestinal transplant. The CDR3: CASSAYGVLNTEAFF. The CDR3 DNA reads TGTGCCAGCAGTGCTTACGGGGTTCTGAACACTGAAGCTTTCTTT. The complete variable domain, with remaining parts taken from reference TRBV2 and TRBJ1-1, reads EPEVTQTPSHQVTQMGQEVILRCVPISNHLYFYWYRQILGQKVEFLVSFYNNEISEKSEIFDDQFSVERPDGSNFTLKIRSTKLEDSAMYFCASSAYGVLNTEAFFGQGTRLTVV.